A selection of T cell receptor beta chains follows, all from one sample in a study of blood T cells in healthy people across ages. Each CDR3 protein gets one entry after TCRdb re-called the 5' RACE reads with MiXCR. Here the sample spans 600,000 to 800,000 distinct CDR3 sequences, over 40% being singletons. Sequencing was performed on blood. These receptors came from a woman aged 80 or over in good health. CDR3s include the opening cysteine and the closing phenylalanine or tryptophan. The order of the fields is clone size, CDR3 length, J gene, V gene, D gene, CDR3 protein, CDR3 DNA. A D gene is named only where the DNA matches it firmly. Size values are once, few and many counts, or a class for expanded clones, and some rows have none.

-,15,TRBJ1-5,TRBV6-5,-,CASSYARSSNQPQHF,TGTGCCAGCAGTTACGCGAGGAGTAGCAATCAGCCCCAGCATTTT
-,14,TRBJ2-5,TRBV12-3/TRBV12-4,-,CASSPAGPKGSQYF,TGTGCCAGCAGTCCCGCTGGACCCAAAGGTAGCCAGTACTTC
-,14,TRBJ2-5,TRBV7-8,-,CASSPRGPQETQYF,TGTGCCAGCAGCCCCCGGGGCCCTCAAGAGACCCAGTACTTC
-,16,TRBJ2-1,TRBV7-8,TRBD2,CASTPVVGLVSNEQFF,TGTGCCAGCACCCCCGTAGTGGGACTAGTGTCGAATGAGCAGTTCTTC
once,13,TRBJ2-7,TRBV10-3,-,CAIGTGTYYEQYF,TGTGCCATCGGTACCGGGACCTACTACGAGCAGTACTTC
-,14,TRBJ2-7,TRBV2,-,CASRGSGKNYEQYF,TGTGCCAGCAGGGGCTCGGGCAAAAACTACGAGCAGTACTTC
-,16,TRBJ2-1,TRBV2,-,CASRRGLGGLYNEQFF,TGTGCCAGCAGGCGGGGTCTAGGGGGGCTCTACAATGAGCAGTTCTTC
few,15,TRBJ1-2,TRBV2,TRBD1,CASREQGAINYGYTF,TGTGCCAGCAGAGAACAGGGGGCCATTAACTATGGCTACACCTTC
-,14,TRBJ2-1,TRBV29-1,-,CSVYRATAYNEQFF,TGCAGCGTCTACCGAGCCACGGCCTACAATGAGCAGTTCTTC
-,16,TRBJ2-1,TRBV6-5,TRBD2,CASTTRASGRYNGQFF,TGTGCCAGTACCACGAGGGCCAGCGGGAGATACAATGGGCAGTTCTTC
few,18,TRBJ1-6,TRBV27,-,CASSLKYTGTSHNSPLHF,TGTGCCAGCAGTTTGAAATATACCGGGACCAGTCATAATTCACCCCTCCACTTT
many,13,TRBJ2-1,TRBV28,-,CAMGTPQVGEQFF,TGTGCCATGGGGACTCCCCAAGTCGGTGAGCAGTTCTTC
few,13,TRBJ2-5,TRBV29-1,TRBD2,CSAHRGGQETQYF,TGCAGCGCCCATCGGGGGGGCCAAGAGACCCAGTACTTC
-,15,TRBJ1-1,TRBV4-2,-,CASSPTPAGTTEAFF,TGTGCCAGCAGCCCCACCCCCGCAGGGACAACTGAAGCTTTCTTT
-,12,TRBJ1-5,TRBV30,-,CAAGGGHQPQHF,TGTGCCGCAGGAGGGGGACATCAGCCCCAGCATTTT
-,16,TRBJ2-7,TRBV20-1,-,CSARDEDPRLTYEQYF,TGCAGTGCTAGAGATGAAGACCCAAGATTGACCTACGAGCAGTACTTC
-,15,TRBJ2-5,TRBV10-3,-,CAIRAEIGPTETQYF,TGTGCCATCAGAGCCGAAATAGGACCCACAGAGACCCAGTACTTC
many,19,TRBJ2-1,TRBV7-9,-,CASSPRDTGWGSSYNEQFF,TGTGCCAGCAGCCCTCGGGACACCGGTTGGGGTAGCTCCTACAATGAGCAGTTCTTC
-,14,TRBJ2-7,TRBV12-3/TRBV12-4,-,CASSLGREQLEQYF,TGTGCCAGCAGTTTAGGCAGGGAACAGTTGGAGCAGTACTTC
-,15,TRBJ1-5,TRBV20-1,-,CSARDQRGGNQPQHF,TGCAGTGCTAGAGATCAGAGGGGTGGCAATCAGCCCCAGCATTTT
-,16,TRBJ2-5,TRBV28,TRBD1,CASSLSGQGGSNEQYF,TGTGCCAGCAGTTTATCTGGACAGGGGGGAAGCAATGAGCAGTACTTC
-,13,TRBJ2-5,TRBV6-6,-,CASTRQSQETQYF,TGTGCCAGCACCCGACAGTCACAAGAGACCCAGTACTTC
-,15,TRBJ2-7,TRBV27,-,CASSLSRTATYEQYF,TGTGCCAGCAGTTTATCTCGGACAGCCACCTACGAGCAGTACTTC
-,15,TRBJ2-7,TRBV4-1,-,CASSQEAGFRYEQYF,TGCGCCAGCAGCCAAGAGGCGGGGTTTCGCTACGAGCAGTACTTC
-,14,TRBJ1-1,TRBV6-4,TRBD1,CASSPTGPGTEAFF,TGTGCCAGCAGTCCGACAGGGCCGGGGACTGAAGCTTTCTTT
-,15,TRBJ1-1,TRBV4-2,-,CASSQGQGRSTEAFF,TGTGCCAGCAGCCAAGGGCAGGGGAGGTCAACTGAAGCTTTCTTT
-,17,TRBJ2-3,TRBV4-3,-,CASSQELDVRGGDTQYF,TGCGCCAGCAGCCAAGAATTGGACGTTAGAGGGGGAGATACGCAGTATTTT
few,14,TRBJ2-6,TRBV27,-,CASSPGTGANVLTF,TGTGCCAGCAGTCCAGGCACTGGGGCCAACGTCCTGACTTTC
-,16,TRBJ1-2,TRBV24-1,TRBD1,CATSDYRHGQGYGYTF,TGTGCCACCAGTGATTATCGACACGGACAGGGCTATGGCTACACCTTC
-,14,TRBJ1-1,TRBV5-1,-,CASSLYGVDTEAFF,TGCGCCAGCAGCTTGTACGGGGTAGACACTGAAGCTTTCTTT
-,11,TRBJ1-2,TRBV30,-,CAWTPNYGYTF,TGTGCCTGGACCCCAAACTATGGCTACACCTTC
-,14,TRBJ2-3,TRBV20-1,TRBD1,CSASTGASTDTQYF,TGCAGTGCTAGCACAGGGGCGAGCACAGATACGCAGTATTTT
few,16,TRBJ1-1,TRBV5-1,TRBD1,CASSLERGTGGAEAFF,TGCGCCAGCAGCTTGGAAAGGGGGACAGGGGGGGCTGAAGCTTTCTTT
-,13,TRBJ2-3,TRBV6-4,-,CASSDRAADTQYF,TGTGCCAGCAGTGATAGGGCTGCAGATACGCAGTATTTT
once,17,TRBJ1-1,TRBV21-1,-,CASSTLDRGRVDTEAFF,TGTGCCAGCAGCACCCTGGACAGGGGAAGGGTAGACACTGAAGCTTTCTTT
few,13,TRBJ2-5,TRBV20-1,-,CSPGQPLQETQYF,TGCAGTCCAGGACAGCCCCTGCAGGAGACCCAGTACTTC
-,14,TRBJ2-7,TRBV12-3/TRBV12-4,TRBD1,CASSTGTGAREQYF,TGTGCCAGCAGCACCGGGACAGGGGCTCGCGAGCAGTACTTC
many,14,TRBJ2-7,TRBV20-1,TRBD2,CSASDGRSSYEQYF,TGCAGTGCCTCCGACGGGAGGTCCTCCTACGAGCAGTACTTC
many,14,TRBJ2-1,TRBV10-3,-,CAISGEGSYNEQFF,TGTGCCATCAGTGGTGAGGGCTCCTACAATGAGCAGTTCTTC
few,14,TRBJ1-1,TRBV18,-,CASSPQGEHTEAFF,TGTGCCAGCTCACCACAGGGGGAACACACTGAAGCTTTCTTT
-,16,TRBJ1-5,TRBV2,-,CASSLQGFHSNQPQHF,TGTGCCAGCAGCCTTCAAGGATTCCATAGCAATCAGCCCCAGCATTTT
-,13,TRBJ2-3,TRBV7-9,-,CVSSVATTDTQYF,TGTGTCAGCAGCGTAGCCACCACAGATACGCAGTATTTT
-,16,TRBJ2-1,TRBV4-1,TRBD1,CASSSYDRGGNNEQFF,TGCGCCAGCAGCTCGTACGACAGGGGCGGTAACAATGAGCAGTTCTTC
-,13,TRBJ1-6,TRBV12-3/TRBV12-4,-,CASRQGLDSPLHF,TGTGCCAGCAGGCAGGGTCTGGATTCACCCCTCCACTTT
-,14,TRBJ1-2,TRBV27,-,CASAPNNRAGGYTF,TGTGCCAGCGCACCCAACAACAGGGCGGGAGGCTACACCTTC
-,16,TRBJ2-3,TRBV27,TRBD1,CASSARTGGSTDTQYF,TGTGCCAGCAGTGCGAGGACAGGGGGCAGCACAGATACGCAGTATTTT
few,15,TRBJ1-1,TRBV5-1,-,CASSLENGPYTEAFF,TGCGCCAGCAGCTTGGAGAATGGGCCCTACACTGAAGCTTTCTTT
few,14,TRBJ1-4,TRBV29-1,TRBD1,CSVFLDRVGEKLFF,TGCAGCGTTTTCCTTGACAGGGTAGGAGAAAAACTGTTTTTT
many,13,TRBJ2-2,TRBV12-3/TRBV12-4,-,CASRHWDTGELFF,TGTGCCAGCAGGCACTGGGACACCGGGGAGCTGTTTTTT
once,14,TRBJ2-1,TRBV6-5,-,CASSPGTGANEQFF,TGTGCCAGCAGTCCCGGGACGGGAGCTAATGAGCAGTTCTTC
-,14,TRBJ2-5,TRBV29-1,TRBD1,CSATGTGIQETQYF,TGCAGCGCCACCGGGACAGGCATACAAGAGACCCAGTACTTC
few,15,TRBJ1-6,TRBV6-2/TRBV6-3,-,CASSYRDTWDSPLHF,TGTGCCAGCAGTTACCGGGACACTTGGGATTCACCCCTCCACTTT
-,16,TRBJ2-7,TRBV25-1,TRBD2,CASSEFGGGYAYEQYF,TGTGCCAGCAGTGAATTCGGCGGGGGATACGCCTACGAGCAGTACTTC
-,16,TRBJ2-3,TRBV24-1,TRBD2,CATSDLAGGGTDTQYF,TGTGCCACCAGTGATCTAGCGGGGGGAGGCACAGATACGCAGTATTTT
-,13,TRBJ1-5,TRBV20-1,-,CSARKGPDQPQHF,TGCAGTGCTAGAAAGGGGCCTGATCAGCCCCAGCATTTT
-,17,TRBJ1-1,TRBV6-1,TRBD1,CASGTQGAFISGTEAFF,TGTGCCAGCGGAACACAGGGGGCATTTATTTCGGGCACTGAAGCTTTCTTT
-,16,TRBJ2-5,TRBV20-1,-,CSARDYRGEDQETQYF,TGCAGTGCTAGAGATTATCGGGGAGAAGACCAAGAGACCCAGTACTTC
many,14,TRBJ2-1,TRBV20-1,TRBD2,CSAKVAGGPGEQFF,TGCAGTGCAAAGGTAGCGGGGGGGCCCGGTGAGCAGTTCTTC
-,15,TRBJ1-5,TRBV27,-,CASSLGANSNQPQHF,TGTGCCAGCAGTTTAGGGGCCAATAGCAATCAGCCCCAGCATTTT
-,13,TRBJ2-1,TRBV25-1,-,CATALGGGDEQFF,TGTGCCACCGCTCTGGGAGGGGGCGATGAGCAGTTCTTC